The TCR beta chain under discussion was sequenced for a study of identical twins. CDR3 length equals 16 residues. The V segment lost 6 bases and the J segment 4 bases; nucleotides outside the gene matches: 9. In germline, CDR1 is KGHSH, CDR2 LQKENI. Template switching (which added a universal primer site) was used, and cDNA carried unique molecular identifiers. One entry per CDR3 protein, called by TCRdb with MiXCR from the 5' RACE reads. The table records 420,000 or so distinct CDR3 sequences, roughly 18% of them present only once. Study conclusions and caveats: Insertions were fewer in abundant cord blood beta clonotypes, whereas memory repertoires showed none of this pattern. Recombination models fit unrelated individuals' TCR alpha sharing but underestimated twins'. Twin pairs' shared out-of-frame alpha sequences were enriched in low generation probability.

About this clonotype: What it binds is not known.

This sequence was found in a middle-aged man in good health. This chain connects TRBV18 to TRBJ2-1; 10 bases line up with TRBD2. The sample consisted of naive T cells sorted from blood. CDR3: CASSPGLARDYNEQFF. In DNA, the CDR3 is TGTGCCAGCTCCCCGGGACTAGCGCGCGATTACAATGAGCAGTTCTTC.